A selection of T cell receptor beta chains follows, all from one sample in a study of cytomegalovirus exposure and HLA in healthy donors. The table came from immunoSEQ multiplex PCR; TCRdb's copy has only in-frame clones and leaves some out. The sample yields about 160,000 clones, around 80% seen once. Source material: PBMCs. These receptors all stem from a man aged 35 to 55 in good health and CMV-seronegative. Both conserved end residues are part of each CDR3. A D gene is named only where the DNA matches it firmly. Not every row has a clone size; where given, it reads once, few, many or a size class.

CDR3aa: CASSIWTVADRNQPQHF
CDR3nt: TGTGCCAGTAGTATTTGGACAGTAGCCGACCGAAATCAGCCCCAGCATTTT
len: 17
j_gene: TRBJ1-5
abundance: -
v_gene: TRBV19
d_gene: -

CDR3aa: CASASGRGTSGGHNEQFF
CDR3nt: TGTGCCAGCGCTTCGGGCAGGGGGACTAGCGGGGGACACAATGAGCAGTTCTTC
len: 18
j_gene: TRBJ2-1
abundance: -
v_gene: TRBV28
d_gene: TRBD2

CDR3aa: CASSDRDTSSNTEAFF
CDR3nt: TGTGCCAGCAGCGACCGGGACACCTCCTCGAACACTGAAGCTTTCTTT
len: 16
j_gene: TRBJ1-1
abundance: -
v_gene: TRBV9
d_gene: -

CDR3aa: CASSQTGTGPDTQYF
CDR3nt: TGTGCCAGCAGCCAGACCGGGACAGGGCCAGATACGCAGTATTTT
len: 15
j_gene: TRBJ2-3
abundance: -
v_gene: TRBV13
d_gene: TRBD1

CDR3aa: CAGSLGRSYEQYF
CDR3nt: TGTGCCGGCAGCCTAGGTCGATCCTACGAGCAGTACTTC
len: 13
j_gene: TRBJ2-7
abundance: -
v_gene: TRBV6-1
d_gene: -

CDR3aa: CASSPRGAPPGELFF
CDR3nt: TGTGCCAGCTCACCCCGCGGAGCGCCCCCCGGGGAGCTGTTTTTT
len: 15
j_gene: TRBJ2-2
abundance: once
v_gene: TRBV12-1
d_gene: -

CDR3aa: CASSWTGDRRRKPEAFF
CDR3nt: TGTGCCAGCAGCTGGACTGGGGACAGACGTAGGAAGCCTGAAGCTTTCTTT
len: 17
j_gene: TRBJ1-1
abundance: -
v_gene: TRBV7-2
d_gene: TRBD1

CDR3aa: CASSIRYPRGFNTEAFF
CDR3nt: TGTGCCAGCAGCATCCGTTACCCCAGGGGTTTTAACACTGAAGCTTTCTTT
len: 17
j_gene: TRBJ1-1
abundance: -
v_gene: TRBV21-1
d_gene: -

CDR3aa: CASSTGGETQYF
CDR3nt: TGTGCCAGCAGCACAGGAGGGGAGACCCAGTACTTC
len: 12
j_gene: TRBJ2-5
abundance: -
v_gene: TRBV2
d_gene: -

CDR3aa: CASSLPRTVNEQFF
CDR3nt: TGTGCCAGCAGTTTACCACGGACAGTGAATGAGCAGTTCTTC
len: 14
j_gene: TRBJ2-1
abundance: -
v_gene: TRBV6-6
d_gene: -

CDR3aa: CASSWGGTGNYEQYF
CDR3nt: TGTGCCAGTAGTTGGGGCGGGACAGGAAACTACGAGCAGTACTTC
len: 15
j_gene: TRBJ2-7
abundance: -
v_gene: TRBV19
d_gene: TRBD1

CDR3aa: CASSFDRAYEQYF
CDR3nt: TGCGCCAGCAGCTTCGACAGGGCCTACGAGCAGTACTTC
len: 13
j_gene: TRBJ2-7
abundance: few
v_gene: TRBV5-1
d_gene: TRBD1

CDR3aa: CASLPGGSITDTQYF
CDR3nt: TGCGCCAGCCTCCCGGGGGGGTCTATCACAGATACGCAGTATTTT
len: 15
j_gene: TRBJ2-3
abundance: -
v_gene: TRBV5-1
d_gene: TRBD2

CDR3aa: CASRDLGEQFF
CDR3nt: TGTGCCAGCCGGGACTTGGGTGAGCAGTTCTTC
len: 11
j_gene: TRBJ2-1
abundance: once
v_gene: TRBV5-6
d_gene: -

CDR3aa: CASWGTRGEQYF
CDR3nt: TGTGCCAGCTGGGGGACGCGGGGAGAGCAGTACTTC
len: 12
j_gene: TRBJ2-7
abundance: -
v_gene: TRBV6-1
d_gene: -

CDR3aa: CASSAGRGADTQYF
CDR3nt: TGTGCCAGCAGCGCAGGCCGGGGGGCAGATACGCAGTATTTT
len: 14
j_gene: TRBJ2-3
abundance: few
v_gene: TRBV2
d_gene: TRBD2

CDR3aa: CASRRTGTSGGYF
CDR3nt: TGTGCCAGCAGGCGGACCGGGACTAGCGGAGGGTATTTT
len: 13
j_gene: TRBJ2-3
abundance: -
v_gene: TRBV28
d_gene: TRBD2

CDR3aa: CASSLVVGVVGDYEQYF
CDR3nt: TGTGCCAGCAGCTTAGTGGTTGGGGTAGTGGGAGACTACGAGCAGTACTTC
len: 17
j_gene: TRBJ2-7
abundance: -
v_gene: TRBV7-9
d_gene: -

CDR3aa: CASSDYRVFETQYF
CDR3nt: TGTGCCAGCAGCGACTACAGGGTGTTTGAGACCCAGTACTTC
len: 14
j_gene: TRBJ2-5
abundance: -
v_gene: TRBV5-5
d_gene: -

CDR3aa: CASRTTGENTEAFF
CDR3nt: TGCGCCAGCAGAACGACAGGTGAGAACACTGAAGCTTTCTTT
len: 14
j_gene: TRBJ1-1
abundance: few
v_gene: TRBV5-1
d_gene: -

CDR3aa: CASMGGPEAFF
CDR3nt: TGTGCCAGCATGGGGGGGCCTGAAGCTTTCTTT
len: 11
j_gene: TRBJ1-1
abundance: -
v_gene: TRBV27
d_gene: -

CDR3aa: CASSLEGQASEAFF
CDR3nt: TGCGCCAGCAGCTTGGAGGGACAGGCCTCCGAAGCTTTCTTT
len: 14
j_gene: TRBJ1-1
abundance: few
v_gene: TRBV5-1
d_gene: TRBD1

CDR3aa: CASSLLSSADGELFF
CDR3nt: TGTGCCAGCAGCTTGTTATCTAGCGCTGACGGGGAGCTGTTTTTT
len: 15
j_gene: TRBJ2-2
abundance: few
v_gene: TRBV5-6
d_gene: -

CDR3aa: CASRNRDSGANVLTF
CDR3nt: TGTGCCAGCAGGAACAGGGACTCTGGGGCCAACGTCCTGACTTTC
len: 15
j_gene: TRBJ2-6
abundance: -
v_gene: TRBV7-8
d_gene: -

CDR3aa: CSSEKENYGYTF
CDR3nt: TGTTCCAGCGAGAAGGAGAACTATGGCTACACCTTC
len: 12
j_gene: TRBJ1-2
abundance: -
v_gene: TRBV7-9
d_gene: -

CDR3aa: CASRPGDSQETQYF
CDR3nt: TGTGCCAGCAGGCCAGGGGACAGCCAAGAGACCCAGTACTTC
len: 14
j_gene: TRBJ2-5
abundance: -
v_gene: TRBV5-8
d_gene: TRBD1

CDR3aa: CASSLGREAYEQYF
CDR3nt: TGTGCCAGCAGCTTGGGGCGGGAGGCCTACGAGCAGTACTTC
len: 14
j_gene: TRBJ2-7
abundance: few
v_gene: TRBV12-1
d_gene: -

CDR3aa: CASAAGTSGTYEQYF
CDR3nt: TGTGCCAGCGCAGCCGGGACTAGCGGGACCTACGAGCAGTACTTC
len: 15
j_gene: TRBJ2-7
abundance: -
v_gene: TRBV6-1
d_gene: TRBD2

CDR3aa: CASSPGGGAGNTIYF
CDR3nt: TGCGCCAGCAGCCCAGGTGGAGGGGCTGGAAACACCATATATTTT
len: 15
j_gene: TRBJ1-3
abundance: once
v_gene: TRBV5-1
d_gene: -

CDR3aa: CASSPTTSGSGEQYF
CDR3nt: TGTGCCAGTAGTCCAACGACTAGCGGGAGTGGCGAGCAGTACTTC
len: 15
j_gene: TRBJ2-7
abundance: few
v_gene: TRBV19
d_gene: TRBD2

CDR3aa: CASSRGGFSNQPQHF
CDR3nt: TGTGCCAGCAGCCGGGGAGGATTTAGCAATCAGCCCCAGCATTTT
len: 15
j_gene: TRBJ1-5
abundance: once
v_gene: TRBV28
d_gene: -

CDR3aa: CASSLEGQGGSEQYF
CDR3nt: TGTGCCAGCAGCTTAGAGGGGCAGGGAGGATCCGAGCAGTACTTC
len: 15
j_gene: TRBJ2-7
abundance: -
v_gene: TRBV7-9
d_gene: -

CDR3aa: CASSSSGEDTQYF
CDR3nt: TGTGCCAGCAGCTCATCGGGGGAAGATACGCAGTATTTT
len: 13
j_gene: TRBJ2-3
abundance: -
v_gene: TRBV11-3
d_gene: -

CDR3aa: CASSFSGSQETQYF
CDR3nt: TGTGCCAGCAGCTTTAGCGGGAGCCAAGAGACCCAGTACTTC
len: 14
j_gene: TRBJ2-5
abundance: -
v_gene: TRBV11-2
d_gene: TRBD2

CDR3aa: CASSLVAGFTDTQYF
CDR3nt: TGTGCCAGCAGCTTGGTGGCGGGTTTCACAGATACGCAGTATTTT
len: 15
j_gene: TRBJ2-3
abundance: -
v_gene: TRBV5-4
d_gene: -

CDR3aa: CASRYPGVEDGRRRWIHEQFF
CDR3nt: TGTGCCAGCAGATATCCTGGCGTAGAAGACGGGAGGCGACGATGGATTCATGAGCAGTTCTTC
len: 21
j_gene: TRBJ2-1
abundance: -
v_gene: TRBV2
d_gene: TRBD2

CDR3aa: CASSKRAQTGRGATDTQYF
CDR3nt: TGTGCCAGCAGCAAAAGAGCCCAGACAGGGCGTGGGGCCACAGATACGCAGTATTTT
len: 19
j_gene: TRBJ2-3
abundance: -
v_gene: TRBV21-1
d_gene: -

CDR3aa: CASSLRPGAREQYF
CDR3nt: TGCGCCAGCAGCCTACGGCCAGGGGCACGCGAGCAGTACTTC
len: 14
j_gene: TRBJ2-7
abundance: -
v_gene: TRBV5-1
d_gene: -

CDR3aa: CASSLYRANTGELFF
CDR3nt: TGTGCCAGCAGCTTATACAGGGCAAACACCGGGGAGCTGTTTTTT
len: 15
j_gene: TRBJ2-2
abundance: -
v_gene: TRBV7-2
d_gene: -

CDR3aa: CASSPPRSFDTQYF
CDR3nt: TGTGCCAGCAGTCCTCCTAGAAGCTTTGATACGCAGTATTTT
len: 14
j_gene: TRBJ2-3
abundance: -
v_gene: TRBV27
d_gene: -

CDR3aa: CSVGRNEKLFF
CDR3nt: TGCAGTGTTGGGAGAAATGAAAAACTGTTTTTT
len: 11
j_gene: TRBJ1-4
abundance: -
v_gene: TRBV20-1
d_gene: -

CDR3aa: CASSGSYRGETQYF
CDR3nt: TGTGCCAGCAGTGGATCCTACAGGGGAGAGACCCAGTACTTC
len: 14
j_gene: TRBJ2-5
abundance: -
v_gene: TRBV6-5
d_gene: TRBD1

CDR3aa: CASKGTGIYEQYF
CDR3nt: TGTGCCAGTAAGGGGACAGGGATCTACGAGCAGTACTTC
len: 13
j_gene: TRBJ2-7
abundance: -
v_gene: TRBV19
d_gene: TRBD1

CDR3aa: CASTHPTADTQYF
CDR3nt: TGTGCCAGCACCCACCCTACTGCGGATACGCAGTATTTT
len: 13
j_gene: TRBJ2-3
abundance: -
v_gene: TRBV2
d_gene: -

CDR3aa: CSARRGRELFF
CDR3nt: TGCAGTGCTAGAAGGGGCCGGGAGCTGTTTTTT
len: 11
j_gene: TRBJ2-2
abundance: few
v_gene: TRBV20-1
d_gene: -

CDR3aa: CASSLSGGSYEQYF
CDR3nt: TGTGCCAGCAGCCTGTCAGGGGGGTCCTACGAGCAGTACTTC
len: 14
j_gene: TRBJ2-7
abundance: once
v_gene: TRBV7-2
d_gene: -

CDR3aa: CASSHLAGGDEQYF
CDR3nt: TGTGCCAGTAGTCACTTAGCGGGAGGCGACGAGCAGTACTTC
len: 14
j_gene: TRBJ2-7
abundance: -
v_gene: TRBV19
d_gene: TRBD2

CDR3aa: CASRKGDTEAFF
CDR3nt: TGTGCCAGCAGAAAGGGGGACACTGAAGCTTTCTTT
len: 12
j_gene: TRBJ1-1
abundance: -
v_gene: TRBV6-6
d_gene: -

CDR3aa: CASSAFILAGMRDTQYF
CDR3nt: TGTGCCAGCAGCGCGTTTATACTAGCGGGGATGAGAGATACGCAGTATTTT
len: 17
j_gene: TRBJ2-3
abundance: -
v_gene: TRBV28
d_gene: TRBD2

CDR3aa: CASSYSNRGESEAFF
CDR3nt: TGTGCCAGCAGTTACTCGAATCGGGGAGAGAGTGAAGCTTTCTTT
len: 15
j_gene: TRBJ1-1
abundance: -
v_gene: TRBV6-5
d_gene: -

CDR3aa: CASSSRLDSYNEQFF
CDR3nt: TGTGCCAGCAGCTCTAGACTAGACTCCTACAATGAGCAGTTCTTC
len: 15
j_gene: TRBJ2-1
abundance: -
v_gene: TRBV5-8
d_gene: -

CDR3aa: CASSSTSGRSHEQFF
CDR3nt: TGTGCCAGCAGCTCGACTAGCGGGCGGTCACATGAGCAGTTCTTC
len: 15
j_gene: TRBJ2-1
abundance: -
v_gene: TRBV5-8
d_gene: TRBD2

CDR3aa: CASSYTGPDTQYF
CDR3nt: TGTGCCAGCAGTTATACAGGCCCAGATACGCAGTATTTT
len: 13
j_gene: TRBJ2-3
abundance: -
v_gene: TRBV6-5
d_gene: -

CDR3aa: CASSQERGLAGRDTGELFF
CDR3nt: TGTGCCAGCAGCCAAGAGAGGGGACTAGCGGGACGGGACACCGGGGAGCTGTTTTTT
len: 19
j_gene: TRBJ2-2
abundance: -
v_gene: TRBV4-2
d_gene: TRBD2

CDR3aa: CASSTPDKNYGYTF
CDR3nt: TGTGCCAGCAGCACCCCAGACAAAAACTATGGCTACACCTTC
len: 14
j_gene: TRBJ1-2
abundance: -
v_gene: TRBV5-4
d_gene: -

CDR3aa: CAISESVGGQPQHF
CDR3nt: TGTGCCATCAGTGAGTCGGTAGGCGGTCAGCCCCAGCATTTT
len: 14
j_gene: TRBJ1-5
abundance: -
v_gene: TRBV10-3
d_gene: -

CDR3aa: CASSPSGNEQFF
CDR3nt: TGTGCCAGCAGCCCCAGTGGCAATGAGCAGTTCTTC
len: 12
j_gene: TRBJ2-1
abundance: -
v_gene: TRBV11-2
d_gene: -

CDR3aa: CASSLGGRPMNTEAFF
CDR3nt: TGTGCCAGCAGTCTGGGGGGAAGACCCATGAACACTGAAGCTTTCTTT
len: 16
j_gene: TRBJ1-1
abundance: once
v_gene: TRBV5-4
d_gene: -

CDR3aa: CASSQGKQETQYF
CDR3nt: TGTGCCAGCTCCCAGGGAAAGCAAGAGACCCAGTACTTC
len: 13
j_gene: TRBJ2-5
abundance: -
v_gene: TRBV18
d_gene: -

CDR3aa: CASSMQGGAYYGYTF
CDR3nt: TGTGCCAGCAGCATGCAGGGGGGCGCGTACTATGGCTACACCTTC
len: 15
j_gene: TRBJ1-2
abundance: -
v_gene: TRBV9
d_gene: TRBD1